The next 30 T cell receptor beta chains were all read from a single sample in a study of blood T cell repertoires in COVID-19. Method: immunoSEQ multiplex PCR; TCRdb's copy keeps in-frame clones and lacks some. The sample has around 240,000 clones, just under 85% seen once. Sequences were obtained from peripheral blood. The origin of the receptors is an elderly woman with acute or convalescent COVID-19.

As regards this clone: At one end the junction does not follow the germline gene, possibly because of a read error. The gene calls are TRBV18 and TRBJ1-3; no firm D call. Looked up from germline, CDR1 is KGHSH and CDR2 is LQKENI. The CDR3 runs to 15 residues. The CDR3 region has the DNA TGTGCCAGCTCCCCACAGTCAACCGGGTCTAACACCATATATTTT. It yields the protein CASSPQSTGSNTIYF.

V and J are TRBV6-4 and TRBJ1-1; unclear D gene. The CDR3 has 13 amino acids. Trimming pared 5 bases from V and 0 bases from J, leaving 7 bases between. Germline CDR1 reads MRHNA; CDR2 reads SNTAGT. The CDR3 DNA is TGTGCCAGCAGTACAGAATTGAACACTGAAGCTTTCTTT. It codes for CASSTELNTEAFF.

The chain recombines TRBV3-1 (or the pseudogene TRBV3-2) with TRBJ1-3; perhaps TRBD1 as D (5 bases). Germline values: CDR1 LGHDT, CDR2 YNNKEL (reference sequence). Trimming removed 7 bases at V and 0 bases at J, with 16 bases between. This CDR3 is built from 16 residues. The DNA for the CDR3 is TGTGCCAGCAATTCTTGGGGCGACAGCTCTGGAAACACCATATATTTT. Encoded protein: CASNSWGDSSGNTIYF.

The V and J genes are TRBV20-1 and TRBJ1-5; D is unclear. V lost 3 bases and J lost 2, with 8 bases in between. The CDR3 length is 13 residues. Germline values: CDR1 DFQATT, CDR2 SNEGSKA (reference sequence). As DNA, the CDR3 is TGCAGTGCTAGTCGTCCGGGCAATCAGCCCCAGCATTTT. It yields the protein CSASRPGNQPQHF.

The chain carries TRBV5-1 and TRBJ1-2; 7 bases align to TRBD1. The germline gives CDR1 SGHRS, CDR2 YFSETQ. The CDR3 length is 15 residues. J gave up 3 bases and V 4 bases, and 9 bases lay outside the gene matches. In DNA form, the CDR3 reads TGCGCCAGCAGCAGCCGGAACAGGGGAGACTATGGCTACACCTTC. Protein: CASSSRNRGDYGYTF.

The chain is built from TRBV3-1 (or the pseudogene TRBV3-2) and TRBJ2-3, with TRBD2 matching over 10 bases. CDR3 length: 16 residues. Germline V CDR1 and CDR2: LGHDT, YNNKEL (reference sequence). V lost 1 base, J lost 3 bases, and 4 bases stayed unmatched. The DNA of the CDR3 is TGTGCCAGCAGCCAAGTGGGTAGCGGGGGGACAGATACGCAGTATTTT. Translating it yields CASSQVGSGGTDTQYF.

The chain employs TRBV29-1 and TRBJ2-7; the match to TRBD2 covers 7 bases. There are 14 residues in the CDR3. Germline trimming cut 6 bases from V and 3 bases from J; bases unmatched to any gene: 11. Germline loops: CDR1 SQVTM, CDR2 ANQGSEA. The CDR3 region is CSVRTVGGNYEQYF. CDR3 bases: TGCAGCGTCAGGACGGTGGGAGGGAACTACGAGCAGTACTTC.

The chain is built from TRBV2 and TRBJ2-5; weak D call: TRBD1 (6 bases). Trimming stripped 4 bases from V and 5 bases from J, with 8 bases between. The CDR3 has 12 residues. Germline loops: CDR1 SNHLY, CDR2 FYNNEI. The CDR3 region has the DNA TGTGCCAGCAGTGCCCAGGGGGAGACCCAGTACTTC. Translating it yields CASSAQGETQYF.

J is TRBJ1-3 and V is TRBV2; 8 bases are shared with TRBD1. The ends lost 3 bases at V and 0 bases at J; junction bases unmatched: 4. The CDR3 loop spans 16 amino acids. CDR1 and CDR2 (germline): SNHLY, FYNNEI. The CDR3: CASSELGQVSGNTIYF. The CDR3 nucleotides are TGTGCCAGCAGTGAGCTGGGACAGGTCTCTGGAAACACCATATATTTT.

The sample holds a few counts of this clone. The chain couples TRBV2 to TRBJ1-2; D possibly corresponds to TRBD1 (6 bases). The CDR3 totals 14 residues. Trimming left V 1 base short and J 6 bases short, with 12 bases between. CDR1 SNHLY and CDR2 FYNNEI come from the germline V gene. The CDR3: CASSEDRGAHGYTF. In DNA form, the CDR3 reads TGTGCCAGCAGTGAAGATCGGGGGGCGCATGGCTACACCTTC.

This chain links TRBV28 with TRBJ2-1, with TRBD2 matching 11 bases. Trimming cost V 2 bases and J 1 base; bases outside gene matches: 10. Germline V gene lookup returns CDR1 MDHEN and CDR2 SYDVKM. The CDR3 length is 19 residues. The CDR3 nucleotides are TGTGCCAGCAGTTTAAGGCCCTATCTAGCGGGAGGTTCCTACAATGAGCAGTTCTTC. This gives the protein CASSLRPYLAGGSYNEQFF.

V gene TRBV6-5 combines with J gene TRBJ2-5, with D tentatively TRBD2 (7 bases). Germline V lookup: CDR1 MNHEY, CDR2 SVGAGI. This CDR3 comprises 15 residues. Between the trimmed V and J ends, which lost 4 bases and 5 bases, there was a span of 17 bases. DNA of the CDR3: TGTGCCAGCAGTTCGGCAGGGGAGGGCGTGGAGACCCAGTACTTC. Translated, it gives CASSSAGEGVETQYF.

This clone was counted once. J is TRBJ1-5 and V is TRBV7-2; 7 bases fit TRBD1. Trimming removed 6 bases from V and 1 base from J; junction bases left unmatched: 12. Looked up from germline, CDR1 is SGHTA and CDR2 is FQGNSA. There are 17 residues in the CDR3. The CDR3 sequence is CASRPGAGGRSNQPQHF. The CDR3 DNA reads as TGTGCCAGCAGACCAGGCGCAGGGGGAAGGAGCAATCAGCCCCAGCATTTT.

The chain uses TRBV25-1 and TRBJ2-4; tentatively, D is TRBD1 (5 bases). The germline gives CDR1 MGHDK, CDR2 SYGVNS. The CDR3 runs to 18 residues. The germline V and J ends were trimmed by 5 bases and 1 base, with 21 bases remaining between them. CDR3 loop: CASSPRTLGQGAKNIQYF. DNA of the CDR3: TGTGCCAGCAGTCCCAGGACCCTCGGACAAGGGGCCAAAAACATTCAGTACTTC.

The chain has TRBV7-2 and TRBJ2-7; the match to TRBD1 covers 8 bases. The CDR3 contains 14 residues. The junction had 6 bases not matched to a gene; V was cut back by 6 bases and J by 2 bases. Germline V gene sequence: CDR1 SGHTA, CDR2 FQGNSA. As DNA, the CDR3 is TGTGCCAGCAGTCCGAAGACAGGGGCCTACGAGCAGTACTTC. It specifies CASSPKTGAYEQYF.

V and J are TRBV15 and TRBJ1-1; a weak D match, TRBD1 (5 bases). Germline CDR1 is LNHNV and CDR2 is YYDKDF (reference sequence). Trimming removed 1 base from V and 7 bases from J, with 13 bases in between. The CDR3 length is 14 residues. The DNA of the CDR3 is TGTGCCACCAGCAGAGTCGGCGACCAGGGTGAAGCTTTCTTT. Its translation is CATSRVGDQGEAFF.

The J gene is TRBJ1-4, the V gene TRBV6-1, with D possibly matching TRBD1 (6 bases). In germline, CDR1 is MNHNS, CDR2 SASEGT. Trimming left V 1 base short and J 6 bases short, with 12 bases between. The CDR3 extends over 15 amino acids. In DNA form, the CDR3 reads TGTGCCAGCAGTGAAGGGTGGGGGCCGGATGAAAAACTGTTTTTT. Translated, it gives CASSEGWGPDEKLFF.

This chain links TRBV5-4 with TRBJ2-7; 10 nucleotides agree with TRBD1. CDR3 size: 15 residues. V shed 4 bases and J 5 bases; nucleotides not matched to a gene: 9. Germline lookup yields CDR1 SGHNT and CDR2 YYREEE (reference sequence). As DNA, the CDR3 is TGTGCCAGCAGCCGATATGGACAGGGGGTGGACGAGCAGTACTTC. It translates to CASSRYGQGVDEQYF.

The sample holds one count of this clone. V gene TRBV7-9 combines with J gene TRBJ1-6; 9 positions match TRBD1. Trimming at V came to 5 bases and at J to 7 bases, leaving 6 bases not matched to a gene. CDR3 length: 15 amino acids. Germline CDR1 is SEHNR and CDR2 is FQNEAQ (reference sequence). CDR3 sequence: CASSVTGTGNSPLHF. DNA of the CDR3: TGTGCCAGCAGCGTGACCGGGACAGGGAATTCACCCCTCCACTTT. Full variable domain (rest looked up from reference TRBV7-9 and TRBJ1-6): DTGVSQNPRHKITKRGQNVTFRCDPISEHNRLYWYRQTLGQGPEFLTYFQNEAQLEKSRLLSDRFSAERPKGSFSTLEIQRTEQGDSAMYLCASSVTGTGNSPLHFGNGTRLTVT.

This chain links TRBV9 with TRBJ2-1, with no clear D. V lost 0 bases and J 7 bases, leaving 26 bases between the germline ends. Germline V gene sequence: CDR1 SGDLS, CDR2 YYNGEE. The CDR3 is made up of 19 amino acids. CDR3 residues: CASSVEAEPANHLGNEQFF. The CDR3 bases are TGTGCCAGCAGCGTAGAGGCCGAGCCAGCGAACCACCTAGGTAATGAGCAGTTCTTC.

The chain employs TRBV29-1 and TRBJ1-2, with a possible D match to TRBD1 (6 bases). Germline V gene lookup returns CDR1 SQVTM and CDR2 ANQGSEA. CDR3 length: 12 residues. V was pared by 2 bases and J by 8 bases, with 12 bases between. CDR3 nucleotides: TGCAGCGTTGAACCAGGGGAGCTGGGCTACACCTTC. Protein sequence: CSVEPGELGYTF.

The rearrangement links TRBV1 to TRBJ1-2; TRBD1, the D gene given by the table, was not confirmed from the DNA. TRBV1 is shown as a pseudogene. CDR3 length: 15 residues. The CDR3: CTSSQLGHLGYGYTF. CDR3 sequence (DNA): TGCACCAGCAGCCAACTGGGACACCTTGGCTATGGCTACACCTTC.

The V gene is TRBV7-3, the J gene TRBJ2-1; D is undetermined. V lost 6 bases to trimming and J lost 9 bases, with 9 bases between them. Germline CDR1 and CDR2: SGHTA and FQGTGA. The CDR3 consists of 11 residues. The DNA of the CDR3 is TGTGCCAGCAGTTCCGGTGGTGAGCAGTTCTTC. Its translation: CASSSGGEQFF.

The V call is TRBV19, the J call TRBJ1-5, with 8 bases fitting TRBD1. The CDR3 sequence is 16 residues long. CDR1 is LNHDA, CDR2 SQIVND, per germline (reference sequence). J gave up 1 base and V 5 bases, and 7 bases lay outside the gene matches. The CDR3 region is CASSADRGGSNQPQHF. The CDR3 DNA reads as TGTGCCAGTAGTGCCGACAGGGGTGGGAGCAATCAGCCCCAGCATTTT.

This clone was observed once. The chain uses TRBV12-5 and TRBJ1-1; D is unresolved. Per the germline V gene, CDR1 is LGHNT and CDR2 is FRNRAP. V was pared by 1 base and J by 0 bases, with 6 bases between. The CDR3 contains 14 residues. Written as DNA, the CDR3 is TGTGCTAGTGGTTTGGATTCGGTGAACACTGAAGCTTTCTTT. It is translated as CASGLDSVNTEAFF.

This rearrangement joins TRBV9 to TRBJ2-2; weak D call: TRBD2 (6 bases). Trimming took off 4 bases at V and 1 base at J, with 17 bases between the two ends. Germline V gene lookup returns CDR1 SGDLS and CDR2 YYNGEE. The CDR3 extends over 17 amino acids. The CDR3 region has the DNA TGTGCCAGCAGCCCCCGGAGGGACCCTCTGAACACCGGGGAGCTGTTTTTT. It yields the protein CASSPRRDPLNTGELFF.

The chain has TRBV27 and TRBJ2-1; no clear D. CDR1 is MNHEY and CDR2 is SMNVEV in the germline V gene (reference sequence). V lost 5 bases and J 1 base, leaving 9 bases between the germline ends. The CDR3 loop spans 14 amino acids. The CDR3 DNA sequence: TGTGCCAGCAGTGTCTCCGGGTCCTACAATGAGCAGTTCTTC. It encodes CASSVSGSYNEQFF.

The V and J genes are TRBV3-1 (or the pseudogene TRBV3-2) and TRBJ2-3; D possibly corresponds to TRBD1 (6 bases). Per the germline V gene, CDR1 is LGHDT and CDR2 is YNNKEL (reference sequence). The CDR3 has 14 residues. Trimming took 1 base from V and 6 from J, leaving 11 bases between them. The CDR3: CASSQGGGIDTQYF. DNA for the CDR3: TGTGCCAGCAGCCAAGGAGGGGGAATCGATACGCAGTATTTT.

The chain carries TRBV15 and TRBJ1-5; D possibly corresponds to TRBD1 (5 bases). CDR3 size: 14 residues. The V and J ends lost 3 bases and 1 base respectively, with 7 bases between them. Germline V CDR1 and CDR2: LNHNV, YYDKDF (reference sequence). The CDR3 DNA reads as TGTGCCACCAGCAGGGGGGGAAGCAATCAGCCCCAGCATTTT. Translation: CATSRGGSNQPQHF.

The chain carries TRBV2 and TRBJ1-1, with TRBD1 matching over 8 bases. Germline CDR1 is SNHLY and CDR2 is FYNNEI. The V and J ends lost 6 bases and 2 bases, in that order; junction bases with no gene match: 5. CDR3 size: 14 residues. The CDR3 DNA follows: TGTGCCAGCAGGAGGACAGGGACCAACACTGAAGCTTTCTTT. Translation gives CASRRTGTNTEAFF.